Listed below are T cell receptor beta chains from one sample, sequenced in a study of monozygotic twins with cystic fibrosis. The repertoire was sequenced with immunoSEQ multiplex PCR; TCRdb's copy has only in-frame clones and lacks some. The sample lists some 33,000 clones, around nine tenths occurring once. Sequenced: blood. Source of these receptors: a boy between 2 and 10 years old with cystic fibrosis. CDR3s include the opening cysteine and the closing phenylalanine or tryptophan. The D gene is left open where the match is weak. Clone size, where shown, is once, few, many, or a class for clones that have expanded.

CDR3 DNA: TGTGCCAGCAGTGCCAAGGACAGACCTAAAGGAGAGCTGTTTTTT
CDR3 protein: CASSAKDRPKGELFF
J gene: TRBJ2-2
D gene: -
V gene: TRBV6-1
clone size: -

CDR3 DNA: TGCGCCAGCAGCATAGTACCGGGACAGAGCGTTTTGAACACTGAAGCTTTCTTT
CDR3 protein: CASSIVPGQSVLNTEAFF
J gene: TRBJ1-1
D gene: TRBD1
V gene: TRBV5-1
clone size: -

CDR3 DNA: TGTGCCAGTAGTGCCCAGGGGTCCCACGAGCAGTACTTC
CDR3 protein: CASSAQGSHEQYF
J gene: TRBJ2-7
D gene: -
V gene: TRBV19
clone size: -

CDR3 DNA: TGTGCCAGCAAGGACAGGGGACACACAGATACGCAGTATTTT
CDR3 protein: CASKDRGHTDTQYF
J gene: TRBJ2-3
D gene: TRBD1
V gene: TRBV6-1
clone size: -

CDR3 DNA: TGTGCCAGCAGCGGCCCCACGGTAGGCAATGAGCAGTTCTTC
CDR3 protein: CASSGPTVGNEQFF
J gene: TRBJ2-1
D gene: -
V gene: TRBV9
clone size: once

CDR3 DNA: TGTGCCAGCAGCCAAGATTACGCACAGCCCAAGCCCCTCCACTTT
CDR3 protein: CASSQDYAQPKPLHF
J gene: TRBJ1-6
D gene: -
V gene: TRBV4-2
clone size: -

CDR3 DNA: TGTGCCAGCTCACCACTTGATTCTGGCTACACCTTC
CDR3 protein: CASSPLDSGYTF
J gene: TRBJ1-2
D gene: -
V gene: TRBV18
clone size: -

CDR3 DNA: TGTGCCAGCAGTCCCACCGGGGCCATGAACACTGAAGCTTTCTTT
CDR3 protein: CASSPTGAMNTEAFF
J gene: TRBJ1-1
D gene: -
V gene: TRBV6-5
clone size: -

CDR3 DNA: TGTGCCAGCAGTGACTGGACAGGGTGGGATAATTCACCCCTCCACTTT
CDR3 protein: CASSDWTGWDNSPLHF
J gene: TRBJ1-6
D gene: TRBD1
V gene: TRBV6-1
clone size: -

CDR3 DNA: TGTGCCAGCGCTGGGGGTGCCTATAATTCACCCCTCCACTTT
CDR3 protein: CASAGGAYNSPLHF
J gene: TRBJ1-6
D gene: -
V gene: TRBV18
clone size: -

CDR3 DNA: TGTGCCAGCAGCTTTGGACGGTGGAACACTGAAGCTTTCTTT
CDR3 protein: CASSFGRWNTEAFF
J gene: TRBJ1-1
D gene: -
V gene: TRBV11-2
clone size: -

CDR3 DNA: TGTGCCAGCAGCGAACAGCGGACAGGGCGGAATGGCTACACCTTC
CDR3 protein: CASSEQRTGRNGYTF
J gene: TRBJ1-2
D gene: TRBD1
V gene: TRBV2
clone size: -

CDR3 DNA: TGTGCAAGTCGCTTGGTAGCCATCTACAATGAGCAGTTCTTC
CDR3 protein: CASRLVAIYNEQFF
J gene: TRBJ2-1
D gene: -
V gene: TRBV12-2
clone size: -